This T cell receptor beta chain derives from a study of blood T cell repertoires in COVID-19. Overall study context: COVID-19 samples, acute and convalescent, were from the United States, Italy and Spain. Sources were T cells, B-cell-depleted T cells, or PBMCs; the material itself was cDNA or gDNA.

This clone is a singleton in its sample. In the original workflow: Scientists estimated how many nucleated cells there were by amplifying reference gene primers. Method: immunoSEQ multiplex PCR; TCRdb's copy keeps in-frame clones and lacks some. The V and J calls and the clone size are those of that table, but D and trimming were determined from the DNA. The sample has about 90,000 clones, 80% to 90% seen once. Sequencing used peripheral blood. This sequence originates from a human donor in a cohort sampled during active COVID-19.

The CDR3 sequence is CASSYSKGVNTEAFF. CDR3 DNA sequence: TGTGCCAGCAGTTACTCGAAGGGAGTGAACACTGAAGCTTTCTTT. This chain connects TRBV6-5 to TRBJ1-1; no clear D gene. V lost 0 bases and J lost 0, with 8 bases in between. The germline CDR1 and CDR2 sequences are MNHEY and SVGAGI. This CDR3 has 15 amino acids.